The 25 T cell receptor beta chains presented below share a single source sample, sequenced in a study of blood T cell repertoires in COVID-19. Sequencing was performed with immunoSEQ multiplex PCR; in TCRdb, only in-frame clones are kept and a portion is missing. Of nearly 90,000 clones listed, around 89% are singletons. The specimen was peripheral blood. The receptor set was obtained from a man aged 60 to 69 with acute or convalescent COVID-19.

The chain combines TRBV5-4 with TRBJ2-7, with 8 bases aligning to TRBD1. J was trimmed by 3 bases and V by 4 bases; bases with no gene match: 3. This CDR3 has 13 amino acids. Germline CDR1 SGHNT, CDR2 YYREEE (reference sequence). The CDR3 sequence is CASSRTGSYEQYF. The CDR3 coding sequence is TGTGCCAGCAGCCGGACAGGGAGCTACGAGCAGTACTTC.

V is TRBV24-1 and J is TRBJ1-2; the D gene is possibly TRBD1 (5 bases). This CDR3 is 9 amino acids long. From germline, CDR1 is KGHDR and CDR2 SFDVKD. Deletions cut 12 bases from V and 6 bases from J, with 7 bases between. CDR3 DNA: TGTGCCGCAGGGAATGGCTACACCTTC. Translating it yields CAAGNGYTF.

The chain is built from TRBV2 and TRBJ1-3; D remains unclear. With 8 bases removed from V and 4 bases from J, the gap between germline ends came to 18 bases. This CDR3 has 15 residues. The germline V gene encodes CDR1 SNHLY and CDR2 FYNNEI. This CDR3 is CASGREGLSGNTIYF. The CDR3 bases are TGTGCCAGCGGACGAGAGGGTTTGTCGGGAAACACCATATATTTT.

The rearrangement uses TRBV6-2 or TRBV6-3 and TRBJ2-1; possible D gene TRBD2, 6 bases. V lost 6 bases, J lost 4 bases, and 10 bases lay in between. Germline loops: CDR1 MNHEY, CDR2 SVGEGT. This CDR3 is 13 amino acids long. CDR3 region: CASSSGTYNEQFF. The CDR3 coding sequence is TGTGCCAGCAGCTCCGGGACTTACAATGAGCAGTTCTTC.

The chain links TRBV30 to TRBJ2-5, with D possibly TRBD1 on 6 matching bases. Germline V gene lookup returns CDR1 GTSNPN and CDR2 SVGIG (reference sequence). V dropped 3 bases and J dropped 5 bases, with 19 bases sitting between them. The CDR3 runs to 15 residues. Here the CDR3 DNA reads TGTGCCTGGAGGACTCTGGACAGTTCCGTGGAGACCCAGTACTTC. Its protein product is CAWRTLDSSVETQYF.

This clone was counted a single time. CDR3 residues: CASRGDYNEQFF. The CDR3 nucleotides are TGTGCTAGTAGAGGAGACTACAATGAGCAGTTCTTC. J is TRBJ2-1 and V is TRBV12-5; no reliable D call. Trimming shortened V by 8 bases and J by 3 bases, and 8 bases separated the two germline ends. Germline loops: CDR1 LGHNT, CDR2 FRNRAP. The CDR3 consists of 12 residues. Variable domain in full (rest from reference TRBV12-5 and TRBJ2-1): DARVTQTPRHKVTEMGQEVTMRCQPILGHNTVFWYRQTMMQGLELLAYFRNRAPLDDSGMPKDRFSAEMPDATLATLKIQPSEPRDSAVYFCASRGDYNEQFFGPGTRLTVL.

The chain couples TRBV27 to TRBJ1-5, with 8 bases fitting TRBD1. Germline V gives CDR1 MNHEY, CDR2 SMNVEV (reference sequence). The ends lost 4 bases at V and 2 bases at J; junction bases unmatched: 10. The CDR3 extends over 17 amino acids. For the CDR3, the DNA is TGTGCCAGCAGTTCATCCCCGCCAGGGGGCGGCAATCAGCCCCAGCATTTT. Translated: CASSSSPPGGGNQPQHF.

In this sample, this clone turned up a few times. This sequence joins TRBV29-1 and TRBJ2-2, with a weak D call TRBD2 (5 bases). The CDR3 is 11 amino acids. CDR1 is SQVTM and CDR2 is ANQGSEA in the germline V gene. The CDR3: CIASAGGELFF. As DNA, the CDR3 is TGCATCGCCTCGGCGGGCGGGGAGCTGTTTTTT.

This clone occurred once. The V call is TRBV12-3 or TRBV12-4, the J call TRBJ2-1; D is possibly TRBD1 (6 bases). The CDR3 extends over 12 amino acids. The V and J ends lost 5 bases and 9 bases respectively, with 11 bases between them. The CDR3 region has the DNA TGTGCCAGCAGTCCCACAGGGTTTGAGCAGTTCTTC. Its protein product is CASSPTGFEQFF.

The rearrangement uses TRBV5-1 and TRBJ1-6; D might be TRBD1 (5 bases). The CDR3 is 14 residues long. Deletions cut 0 bases from V and 8 bases from J, with 9 bases between. CDR1 SGHRS and CDR2 YFSETQ come from the germline V gene. The chain's CDR3 is CASSLGIGDSPLHF. The CDR3 DNA is TGCGCCAGCAGCTTGGGGATAGGGGATTCACCCCTCCACTTT.

The chain links TRBV5-4 to TRBJ1-2; 12 bases match TRBD1. The ends lost 1 base at V and 13 bases at J; junction bases unmatched: 5. Germline V gene lookup returns CDR1 SGHNT and CDR2 YYREEE (reference sequence). The CDR3 covers 13 residues. The CDR3 spells CASSLPGQGAGTF. The CDR3 DNA reads as TGTGCCAGCAGCTTGCCGGGACAGGGGGCGGGCACCTTC.

The rearrangement links TRBV7-8 to TRBJ2-7, with D perhaps TRBD1 (6 bases). This CDR3 has 15 amino acids. Germline lookup yields CDR1 SGHVS and CDR2 FQNEAQ. V lost 5 bases to trimming and J lost 3 bases, with 17 bases between them. CDR3 DNA sequence: TGTGCCAGCAGCCATGGACAGTCCCTAGTCTACGAGCAGTACTTC. Its protein is CASSHGQSLVYEQYF.

This chain connects TRBV9 to TRBJ2-2, with a weak D call TRBD2 (6 bases). The V end lost 4 bases, the J end lost 0 bases, and 13 bases lay between the germline ends. The CDR3 consists of 16 residues. CDR1 and CDR2 (germline): SGDLS, YYNGEE. CDR3 protein: CASSYRLGANTGELFF. In nucleotides, the CDR3 is TGTGCCAGCAGCTATAGACTAGGGGCGAACACCGGGGAGCTGTTTTTT. Full variable domain (outside the CDR3, taken from reference TRBV9 and TRBJ2-2): DSGVTQTPKHLITATGQRVTLRCSPRSGDLSVYWYQQSLDQGLQFLIQYYNGEERAKGNILERFSAQQFPDLHSELNLSSLELGDSALYFCASSYRLGANTGELFFGEGSRLTVL.

The chain is built from TRBV6-5 and TRBJ1-2; D gene uncertain. V was shortened by 10 bases and J by 12 bases, with 15 bases between the two germline ends. CDR1 and CDR2 (germline): MNHEY, SVGAGI. The CDR3 has 10 amino acids. In nucleotides, the CDR3 is TGTGCCACCCTACAGAATATCAACACCTTC. Protein: CATLQNINTF.

The rearrangement joins TRBV5-1 to TRBJ1-3; tentatively, D is TRBD1 (6 bases). Per germline, CDR1 SGHRS and CDR2 YFSETQ. The CDR3 is 15 amino acids. The germline V and J ends were trimmed by 4 bases and 0 bases, with 11 bases remaining between them. CDR3 in amino acids: CASSLDRASGNTIYF. In nucleotides, the CDR3 is TGCGCCAGCAGCCTGGACAGAGCCTCTGGAAACACCATATATTTT.

V gene TRBV30 combines with J gene TRBJ2-7, with a possible D match to TRBD1 (6 bases). Germline CDR1 GTSNPN, CDR2 SVGIG (reference sequence). V lost 7 bases and J lost 2, with 18 bases in between. The CDR3 totals 14 residues. The CDR3 is CAYTQGHGPYEQYF. The CDR3 nucleotides read TGTGCCTACACGCAGGGACATGGCCCCTACGAGCAGTACTTC.

V gene TRBV5-1 combines with J gene TRBJ1-4, with TRBD1 as a possible D gene (6 bases). The CDR3 runs to 15 residues. V was clipped by 4 bases and J by 7 bases, with 17 bases between them. Germline V lookup: CDR1 SGHRS, CDR2 YFSETQ. Here the CDR3 reads CASSPETGMSEKLFF. The CDR3 nucleotides read TGCGCCAGCAGCCCCGAAACAGGGATGTCTGAAAAACTGTTTTTT.

The gene calls are TRBV7-2 and TRBJ1-5, with D possibly being TRBD1 (6 bases). V lost 2 bases and J 4 bases, leaving 9 bases between the germline ends. This CDR3 region has 14 residues. The germline V gene has CDR1 SGHTA and CDR2 FQGNSA. The CDR3 DNA reads as TGTGCCAGCAGCTTATACAGGGCGAATCAGCCCCAGCATTTT. Protein product: CASSLYRANQPQHF.

The J gene is TRBJ2-2, the V gene TRBV19; 7 nucleotides agree with TRBD2. The CDR3 covers 12 residues. The V gene end was trimmed by 7 bases and the J gene end by 7 bases; junction bases not matched to a gene: 3. Germline V gene sequence: CDR1 LNHDA, CDR2 SQIVND (reference sequence). The CDR3 here is CASNRGVGELFF. In nucleotides, the CDR3 is TGTGCCAGTAACCGGGGGGTCGGGGAGCTGTTTTTT. The full variable domain, in which reference TRBV19 and TRBJ2-2 provide the parts outside the CDR3, is DGGITQSPKYLFRKEGQNVTLSCEQNLNHDAMYWYRQDPGQGLRLIYYSQIVNDFQKGDIAEGYSVSREKKESFPLTVTSAQKNPTAFYLCASNRGVGELFFGEGSRLTVL.

V gene TRBV29-1 combines with J gene TRBJ2-5; tentatively, D is TRBD2 (7 bases). Germline V lookup: CDR1 SQVTM, CDR2 ANQGSEA. This CDR3 has 15 amino acids. Trimming removed 0 bases at V and 5 bases at J, with 16 bases between. CDR3 DNA sequence: TGCAGCGTTGAAGATTCGGGCAGGGGAGGGGAGACCCAGTACTTC. This encodes CSVEDSGRGGETQYF.

V is TRBV6-6 and J is TRBJ2-2; 7 bases match TRBD2. Germline V gives CDR1 MNHNY, CDR2 SVGAGI (reference sequence). The V gene end was trimmed by 6 bases and the J gene end by 1 base; junction bases not matched to a gene: 8. This CDR3 spans 16 amino acids. The DNA for the CDR3 is TGTGCCAGCAGGGGGGGGGTCAGTCAGAACACCGGGGAGCTGTTTTTT. It encodes CASRGGVSQNTGELFF.

The chain recombines TRBV19 with TRBJ2-2; 9 bases fit TRBD1. This CDR3 comprises 14 residues. Germline CDR1 is LNHDA and CDR2 is SQIVND (reference sequence). V shed 6 bases and J 4 bases; nucleotides not matched to a gene: 3. CDR3 DNA sequence: TGTGCCAGTAGGGACAGGGGCGGCACCGGGGAGCTGTTTTTT. It specifies CASRDRGGTGELFF.

With respect to this clone: One end of the junction fails to match germline, which may point to a read error. The chain uses TRBV11-2 and TRBJ2-7; weak D call: TRBD2 (5 bases). From germline, CDR1 is SGHAT and CDR2 FQNNGV. The CDR3 runs 13 residues. CDR3 loop: CASSLAGGGIDHF. The CDR3 DNA is TGTGCCAGCAGCTTAGCCGGTGGAGGAATAGACCACTTC.

The CDR3 region has the DNA TGTGCCAGTATGGGGGCTCCCAATCAGCCCCAGCATTTT. This translates into CASMGAPNQPQHF. The chain couples TRBV19 to TRBJ1-5; D perhaps matches TRBD1 (6 bases). The V and J ends lost 7 bases and 3 bases respectively, with 10 bases between them. There are 13 residues in the CDR3. The V gene's germline CDR1 is LNHDA and CDR2 SQIVND (reference sequence).

The chain uses TRBV20-1 and TRBJ1-5, with unresolved D. Looked up from germline, CDR1 is DFQATT and CDR2 is SNEGSKA (reference sequence). This CDR3 contains 12 residues. V lost 3 bases and J 7 bases, leaving 10 bases between the germline ends. The DNA for the CDR3 is TGCAGTGCTAGTCAAGGAGTCCAGCCCCAGCATTTT. The encoded protein is CSASQGVQPQHF.